Listed below are T cell receptor beta chains from one sample, sequenced in a study of cytomegalovirus exposure and HLA in healthy donors. TCRdb's copy holds only in-frame clones and misses some; the assay was immunoSEQ multiplex PCR. The sample records around 200,000 clones, around 80% being singletons. Sequenced material: PBMCs. The receptors were gathered from a man aged 40-49 years in good health and CMV-seropositive. CDR3s include the opening cysteine and the closing phenylalanine or tryptophan. The D gene is left open where the match is weak. A row's size may be missing; if present it is once, few, many or a size class.

j_call clone_size d_call v_call cdr3_nt cdr3_aa
TRBJ1-5 . . TRBV2 TGTGCCAGCAGTGAAATGGCAGTCAATCAGCCCCAGCATTTT CASSEMAVNQPQHF
TRBJ2-7 . TRBD1 TRBV10-3 TGTGCCATCAGTGAGTCGCGGACAGGGGAAAAAGCCGAGCAGTACTTC CAISESRTGEKAEQYF
TRBJ1-2 . . TRBV6-6 TGTGCCAGCAGGAGGGAGGAGCACTATGGCTACACCTTC CASRREEHYGYTF
TRBJ1-5 once TRBD1 TRBV9 TGTGCCAGCAGCGTTGGGGGGACAGGGGGGAATCAGCCCCAGCATTTT CASSVGGTGGNQPQHF
TRBJ2-7 . . TRBV7-9 TGTGCCAGCAGCTCCGATCAGGGGTTCCACGAGCAGTACTTC CASSSDQGFHEQYF
TRBJ1-4 . . TRBV7-2 TGTGCCAGCAGCTTAAACAGTAATGAAAAACTGTTTTTT CASSLNSNEKLFF
TRBJ2-2 . TRBD1 TRBV5-1 TGCGCCAGCAGCTTGGGGACAGGGAGCACCGGGGAGCTGTTTTTT CASSLGTGSTGELFF
TRBJ1-5 few . TRBV4-3 TGCGCCAGCAGCCAAGGTTATCGCGGCAATCAGCCCCAGCATTTT CASSQGYRGNQPQHF
TRBJ2-2 . TRBD2 TRBV5-4 TGTGCCAGCAGCTTTGTGGGGAGGGAAACCGGGGAGCTGTTTTTT CASSFVGRETGELFF
TRBJ2-5 once . TRBV28 TGTGCCAGCAGTTCCAGGGGCACTCGCCAAGAGACCCAGTACTTC CASSSRGTRQETQYF
TRBJ2-5 . TRBD1 TRBV10-2 TGCGCCAGCAGTGGGAGACAGGGGTTGGAGACCCAGTACTTC CASSGRQGLETQYF
TRBJ2-5 once TRBD2 TRBV29-1 TGCAGCGTTGCTGCAGCCGGACTAGCGTTAGAGGCCCAGTACTTC CSVAAAGLALEAQYF
TRBJ2-3 . . TRBV5-8 TGTGCCAGCAGCTCAACAGATACGCAGTATTTT CASSSTDTQYF
TRBJ1-2 . TRBD1 TRBV29-1 TGCAGCGTTGACAGGGGGCGCAAGGACTATGGCTACACCTTC CSVDRGRKDYGYTF
TRBJ2-3 . TRBD1 TRBV27 TGTGCCAGCAGTGCCGGGACAGGGGGTTTATTCCCAGATACGCAGTATTTT CASSAGTGGLFPDTQYF
TRBJ2-7 . TRBD1 TRBV15 TGTGCCACCAGCAGAGAAGCCTCCGCCTATCTCGACAGGGGTAATTACGAGCAGTACTTC CATSREASAYLDRGNYEQYF
TRBJ2-1 . TRBD2 TRBV7-3 TGTGCCAGCAGCTTCCTCACCGGCGGGAGATACAATGAGCAGTTCTTC CASSFLTGGRYNEQFF
TRBJ1-1 . TRBD1 TRBV27 TGTGCCAGCAGTGGATACAGGGGAGCTACTGAAGCTTTCTTT CASSGYRGATEAFF
TRBJ2-6 . . TRBV7-8 TGTGCCAGCAGCTTAGAGTGGACAGCGAGCTCTGGGGCCAACGTCCTGACTTTC CASSLEWTASSGANVLTF
TRBJ1-4 . . TRBV7-9 TGTGCCAGCAGCTCACCGCCGGCTGGCGGGGGACCCAATGAAAAACTGTTTTTT CASSSPPAGGGPNEKLFF
TRBJ1-2 . . TRBV4-2 TGTGCCAGCAGCCAAGATGTTCAGGGTGGGGATGGCTACACCTTC CASSQDVQGGDGYTF
TRBJ2-7 . . TRBV6-6 TGTGCCAGCAGCCGCGAAAGGCGGGAGCAGTACTTC CASSRERREQYF
TRBJ1-4 . . TRBV5-1 TGCGCCAGCAGCTTGTCCCAGGGCAAAGGGGAAAAACTGTTTTTT CASSLSQGKGEKLFF
TRBJ2-7 . . TRBV10-2 TGCGCCAGCAGTGAGTCCGGGGGGCTCTCCTACGAGCAGTACTTC CASSESGGLSYEQYF
TRBJ1-2 . . TRBV19 TGTGCCAGTAGTCCTCCCCAGCCGGCTAGCTATGGCTACACCTTC CASSPPQPASYGYTF
TRBJ2-5 . . TRBV7-9 TGTGCCAGCAGCTTATCGTCCGTGATTGAGGAGACCCAGTACTTC CASSLSSVIEETQYF
TRBJ1-6 . . TRBV7-3 TGTGCCAGCAGCTTAACTGGAGGGTTCGGATATAATTCACCCCTCCACTTT CASSLTGGFGYNSPLHF
TRBJ1-1 . . TRBV5-1 TGCGCCAGCAGCTTGGCCACTTCGAACACTGAAGCTTTCTTT CASSLATSNTEAFF
TRBJ1-4 . . TRBV10-2 TGCGCCAGCAGCCCAATCGGGGAAAAACTGTTTTTT CASSPIGEKLFF
TRBJ1-1 . . TRBV4-3 TGCGCCAGCATCCCGCGGGGGAGCTTGAACACTGAAGCTTTCTTT CASIPRGSLNTEAFF
TRBJ2-1 . . TRBV7-9 TGTGCCAGCAGCCCCCAGGGCTTCGGGTATGAGCAGTTCTTC CASSPQGFGYEQFF
TRBJ2-7 . TRBD1 TRBV7-3 TGTGCCAGCAGCTTAATGGGACAGGGATTCGAGCAGTACTTC CASSLMGQGFEQYF
TRBJ2-7 . . TRBV19 TGTGCCAGTAGTGGGGCCCATAACCTTCGCGAGCAGTACTTC CASSGAHNLREQYF
TRBJ2-3 . TRBD2 TRBV28 TGTGCCAGCAGTTTAGCGGGTAGCGGGGTAACAGATACGCAGTATTTT CASSLAGSGVTDTQYF
TRBJ2-5 once . TRBV27 TGTGCCACCAGGGGCGCAGAGACCCAGTACTTC CATRGAETQYF
TRBJ2-3 . TRBD2 TRBV7-9 TGTGCCAGCAGCTTATTGCGGGGGGTCACAGATACGCAGTATTTT CASSLLRGVTDTQYF
TRBJ2-1 . TRBD2 TRBV6-6 TGTGCCAGCAGTACACTAGCGGGGGTCGATGAGCAGTTCTTC CASSTLAGVDEQFF
TRBJ2-7 . . TRBV7-2 TGTGCCAGCAGCTACGACGGACTCCAAAGCTCCTACGAGCAGTACTTC CASSYDGLQSSYEQYF
TRBJ1-1 . . TRBV28 TGTGCCAGCAGTCCCCCCGCGTACACTGAAGCTTTCTTT CASSPPAYTEAFF
TRBJ2-6 few TRBD2 TRBV5-4 TGTGCCAGCAGCCGCGGGGGAGCCTCACCATACTCTGGGGCCAACGTCCTGACTTTC CASSRGGASPYSGANVLTF
TRBJ2-5 . TRBD2 TRBV5-1 TGCGCCAGCAGCTCCGACCGCGGGACTAGCGGGGGCCGCCAAGAGACCCAGTACTTC CASSSDRGTSGGRQETQYF
TRBJ2-5 . . TRBV5-1 TGCGCCAGCAGCTTCAGGGGGGTCCAAGAGACCCAGTACTTC CASSFRGVQETQYF
TRBJ1-2 . TRBD1 TRBV5-4 TGTGCCAGCAGTCCAGGGGGCTCGGGCTATGGCTACACCTTC CASSPGGSGYGYTF
TRBJ2-1 . TRBD2 TRBV6-1 TGTGCCAGCAGCAGGGAGGGAAATATGGGCAATGAGCAGTTCTTC CASSREGNMGNEQFF
TRBJ2-7 . . TRBV7-9 TGTGCCAGCAGCCGTCCCGCCGGGATTGCTTACGAGCAGTACTTC CASSRPAGIAYEQYF
TRBJ2-7 . . TRBV18 TGTGCCAGCTCACCAGAAACAGGGTCCTACGAGCAGTACTTC CASSPETGSYEQYF
TRBJ2-3 once TRBD1 TRBV5-1 TGCGCCAGCAGCTTGGCGGACAGGGGAGAATCCACAGACACGCAGTATTTT CASSLADRGESTDTQYF
TRBJ1-4 once . TRBV11-2 TGTGCCACCCGGACTCCAACTAATGAAAAACTGTTTTTT CATRTPTNEKLFF
TRBJ2-7 . TRBD1 TRBV7-2 TGTGCCAGCAGCTTAGTCTTCATGAGGGACAGGGCCTACGAGCAGTACTTC CASSLVFMRDRAYEQYF
TRBJ2-5 . . TRBV28 TGTGCCAGCAGTTCCTACAGGGTGAGCCAAGAGACCCAGTACTTC CASSSYRVSQETQYF
TRBJ1-4 . . TRBV28 TGTGCCAGCAGTCCCGGGTGGGTGGTAGCTGAAAAACTGTTTTTT CASSPGWVVAEKLFF
TRBJ1-1 few TRBD1 TRBV6-5 TGTGCCAGCAGGGGTGGTGACAGGGTTGGCACTGAAGCTTTCTTT CASRGGDRVGTEAFF
TRBJ2-1 few TRBD2 TRBV10-3 TGTGCCATCAGTGAATTAGCGGGCAATGAGCAGTTCTTC CAISELAGNEQFF
TRBJ1-5 . . TRBV6-4 TGTGCCAGCAGACAGGACAGCGCTAGCAATCAGCCCCAGCATTTT CASRQDSASNQPQHF
TRBJ2-2 . TRBD2 TRBV4-2 TGTGCCAGCAGCCAAGAGGTAGCGGGGGAGTCCGGGGAGCTGTTTTTT CASSQEVAGESGELFF
TRBJ1-4 . TRBD1 TRBV27 TGTGCCAGCAGTTTAGACCAGGGGGGTAATGAAAAACTGTTTTTT CASSLDQGGNEKLFF